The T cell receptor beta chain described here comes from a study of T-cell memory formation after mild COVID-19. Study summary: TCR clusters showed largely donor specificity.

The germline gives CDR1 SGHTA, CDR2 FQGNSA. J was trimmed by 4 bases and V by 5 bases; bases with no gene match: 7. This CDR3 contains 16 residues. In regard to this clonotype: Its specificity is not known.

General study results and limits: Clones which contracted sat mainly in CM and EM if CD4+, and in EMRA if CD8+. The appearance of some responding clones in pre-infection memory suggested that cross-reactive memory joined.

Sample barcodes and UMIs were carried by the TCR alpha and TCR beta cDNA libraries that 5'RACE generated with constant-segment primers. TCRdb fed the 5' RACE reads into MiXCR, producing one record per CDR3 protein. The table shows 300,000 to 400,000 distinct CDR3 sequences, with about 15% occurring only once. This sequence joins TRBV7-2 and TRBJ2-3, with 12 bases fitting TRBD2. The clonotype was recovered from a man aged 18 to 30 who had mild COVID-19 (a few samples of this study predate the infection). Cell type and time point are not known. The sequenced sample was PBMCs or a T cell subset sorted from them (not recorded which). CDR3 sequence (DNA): TGTGCCAGCAGCACCGGACTAGCGGGGCCCTCAGATACGCAGTATTTT. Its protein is CASSTGLAGPSDTQYF.